This T cell receptor beta chain originates from a study of shared clonotypes between healthy human individuals. Deletions cut 3 bases from V and 6 bases from J, with 11 bases between. CDR3 length equals 13 residues. CDR1 and CDR2 (germline): SNHLY, FYNNEI. This clone was seen more than once but under ten times. Sequencing was performed with immunoSEQ multiplex PCR; in TCRdb, only in-frame clones are kept and a portion is missing. Of about 1 million clones listed, 65% to 80% are singletons. The sample consisted of memory CD4+ T cells sorted from blood. Subset: CD45RA-negative fraction. The chain has TRBV2 and TRBJ1-1; possibly TRBD1 for D (5 bases). The source is a man aged 18 to 30 in good health. The CDR3 DNA reads as TGTGCCAGCAGTGAGGGACCGTTGTCTGAAGCTTTCTTT. Protein product: CASSEGPLSEAFF. Looking up the rest from reference TRBV2 and TRBJ1-1 gives the full variable domain: EPEVTQTPSHQVTQMGQEVILRCVPISNHLYFYWYRQILGQKVEFLVSFYNNEISEKSEIFDDQFSVERPDGSNFTLKIRSTKLEDSAMYFCASSEGPLSEAFFGQGTRLTVV.